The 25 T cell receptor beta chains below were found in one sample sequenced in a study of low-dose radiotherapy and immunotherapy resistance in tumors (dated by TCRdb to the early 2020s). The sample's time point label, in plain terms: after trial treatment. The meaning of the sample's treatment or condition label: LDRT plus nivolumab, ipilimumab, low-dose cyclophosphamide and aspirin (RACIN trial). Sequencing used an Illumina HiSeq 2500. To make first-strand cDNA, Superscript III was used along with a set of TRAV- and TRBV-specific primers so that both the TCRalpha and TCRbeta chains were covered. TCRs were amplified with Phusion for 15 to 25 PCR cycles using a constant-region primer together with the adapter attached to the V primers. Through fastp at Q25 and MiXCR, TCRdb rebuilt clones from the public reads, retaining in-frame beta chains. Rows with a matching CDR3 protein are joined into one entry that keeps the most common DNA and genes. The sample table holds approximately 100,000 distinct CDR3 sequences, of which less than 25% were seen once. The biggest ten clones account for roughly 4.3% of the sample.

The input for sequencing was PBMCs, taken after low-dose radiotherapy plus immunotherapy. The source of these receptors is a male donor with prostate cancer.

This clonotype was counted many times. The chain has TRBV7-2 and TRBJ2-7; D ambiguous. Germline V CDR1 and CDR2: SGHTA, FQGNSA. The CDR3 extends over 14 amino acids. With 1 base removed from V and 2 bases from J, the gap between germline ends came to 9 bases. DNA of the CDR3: TGTGCCAGCAGCTTAGGTGGGGTTACCTACGAGCAGTACTTC. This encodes CASSLGGVTYEQYF. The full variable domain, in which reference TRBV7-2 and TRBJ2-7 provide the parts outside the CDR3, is GAGVSQSPSNKVTEKGKDVELRCDPISGHTALYWYRQSLGQGLEFLIYFQGNSAPDKSGLPSDRFSAERTGGSVSTLTIQRTQQEDSAVYLCASSLGGVTYEQYFGPGTRLTVT.

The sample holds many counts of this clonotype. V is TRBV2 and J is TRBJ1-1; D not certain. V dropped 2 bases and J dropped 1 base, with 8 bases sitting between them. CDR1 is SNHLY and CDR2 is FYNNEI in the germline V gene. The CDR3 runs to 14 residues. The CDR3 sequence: CASSETTQNTEAFF. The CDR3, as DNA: TGTGCCAGCAGTGAAACGACGCAGAACACTGAAGCTTTCTTT.

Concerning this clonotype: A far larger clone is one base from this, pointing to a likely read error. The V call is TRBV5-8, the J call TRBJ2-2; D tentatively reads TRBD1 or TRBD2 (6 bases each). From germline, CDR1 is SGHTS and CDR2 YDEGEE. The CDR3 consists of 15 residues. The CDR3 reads CASSFGGPNTGKLFF. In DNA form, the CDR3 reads TGTGCCAGCTCTTTCGGGGGCCCGAACACCGGGAAGCTGTTTTTT. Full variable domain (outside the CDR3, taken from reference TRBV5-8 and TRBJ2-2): EAGVTQSPTHLIKTRGQQATLRCSPISGHTSVYWYQQALGLGLQFLLWYDEGEERNRGNFPPRFSGRQFPNYSSELNVNALELEDSALYLCASSFGGPNTGKLFFGEGSRLTVL.

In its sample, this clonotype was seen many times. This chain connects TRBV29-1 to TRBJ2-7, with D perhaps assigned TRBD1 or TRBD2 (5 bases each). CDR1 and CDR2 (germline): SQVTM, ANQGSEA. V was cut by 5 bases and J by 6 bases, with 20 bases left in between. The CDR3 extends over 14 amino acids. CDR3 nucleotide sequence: TGCAGCGTTCGGGGCAGCACCCCCCTTGGCGAGCAGTACTTC. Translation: CSVRGSTPLGEQYF.

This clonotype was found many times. For the CDR3, the DNA is TGTGCCATCACCAACACCGGGGAGCTGTTTTTT. Translation: CAITNTGELFF. V gene TRBV6-6 combines with J gene TRBJ2-2; no clear D gene. The CDR3 is made up of 11 amino acids. V was trimmed by 10 bases and J by 2 bases, leaving 5 bases between them. Germline-derived CDR1 and CDR2 are MNHNY and SVGAGI (reference sequence).

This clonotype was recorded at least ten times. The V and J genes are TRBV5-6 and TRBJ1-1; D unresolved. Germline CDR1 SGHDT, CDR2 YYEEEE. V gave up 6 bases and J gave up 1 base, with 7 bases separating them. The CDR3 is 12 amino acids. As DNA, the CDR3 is TGTGCCAGCAATCACCGGAACACTGAAGCTTTCTTT. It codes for CASNHRNTEAFF.

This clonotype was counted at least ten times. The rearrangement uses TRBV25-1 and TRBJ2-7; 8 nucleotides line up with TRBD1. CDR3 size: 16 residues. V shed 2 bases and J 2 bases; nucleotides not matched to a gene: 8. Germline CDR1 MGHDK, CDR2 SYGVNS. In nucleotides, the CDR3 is TGTGCCAGCAGTGAACAAGGGACAGGTTCGGCCTACGAGCAGTACTTC. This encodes CASSEQGTGSAYEQYF.

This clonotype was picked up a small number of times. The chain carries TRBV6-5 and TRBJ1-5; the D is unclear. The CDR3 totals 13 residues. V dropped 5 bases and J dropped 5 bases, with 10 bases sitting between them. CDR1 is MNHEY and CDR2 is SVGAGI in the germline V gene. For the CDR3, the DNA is TGTGCCAGCAGTGAAGCCTACCATCAGCCCCAGCATTTT. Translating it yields CASSEAYHQPQHF.

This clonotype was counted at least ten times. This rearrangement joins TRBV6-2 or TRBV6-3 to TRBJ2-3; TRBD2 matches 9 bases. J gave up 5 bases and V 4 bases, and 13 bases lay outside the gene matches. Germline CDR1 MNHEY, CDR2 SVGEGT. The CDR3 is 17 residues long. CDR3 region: CASSSRRGAGGGDTQYF. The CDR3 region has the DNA TGTGCCAGCAGTTCGCGTAGGGGAGCGGGGGGAGGAGATACGCAGTATTTT.

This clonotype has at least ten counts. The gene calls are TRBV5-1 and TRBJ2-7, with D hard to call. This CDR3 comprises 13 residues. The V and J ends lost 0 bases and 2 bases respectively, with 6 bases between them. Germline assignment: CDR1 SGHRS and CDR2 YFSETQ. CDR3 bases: TGCGCCAGCAGCTTGGCGACAACCTACGAGCAGTACTTC. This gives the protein CASSLATTYEQYF.

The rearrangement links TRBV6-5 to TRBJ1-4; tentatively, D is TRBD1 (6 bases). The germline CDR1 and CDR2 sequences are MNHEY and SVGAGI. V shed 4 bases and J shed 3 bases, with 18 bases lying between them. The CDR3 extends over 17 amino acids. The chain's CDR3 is CASSSRRGWAANEKLFF. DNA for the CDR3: TGTGCCAGCAGTTCTCGCAGGGGATGGGCGGCTAATGAAAAACTGTTTTTT.

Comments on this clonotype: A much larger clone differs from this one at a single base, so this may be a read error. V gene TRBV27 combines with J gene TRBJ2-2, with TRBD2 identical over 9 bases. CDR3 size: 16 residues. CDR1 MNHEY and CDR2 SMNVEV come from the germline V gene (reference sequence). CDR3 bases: TGTGCCGGCAGTCCCCGGGTAGCGGGGGTTGACGGGGAGCTGTTTTTT. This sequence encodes CAGSPRVAGVDGELFF.

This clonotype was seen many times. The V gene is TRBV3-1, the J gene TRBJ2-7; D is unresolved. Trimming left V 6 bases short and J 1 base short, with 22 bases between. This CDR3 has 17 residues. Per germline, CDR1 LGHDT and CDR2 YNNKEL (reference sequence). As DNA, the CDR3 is TGTGCCAGCAGGGCCGTTCTTGGCGGAAGTAAATCCTACGAGCAGTACTTC. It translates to CASRAVLGGSKSYEQYF.

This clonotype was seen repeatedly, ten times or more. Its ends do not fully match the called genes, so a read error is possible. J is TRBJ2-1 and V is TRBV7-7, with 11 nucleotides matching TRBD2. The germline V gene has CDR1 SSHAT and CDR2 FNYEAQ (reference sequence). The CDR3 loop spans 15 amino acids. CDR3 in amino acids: CASSPGSGGGNEQFF. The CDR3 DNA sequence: TGTGCTAGCAGCCCAGGTAGCGGGGGGGGCAATGAGCAGTTCTTC.

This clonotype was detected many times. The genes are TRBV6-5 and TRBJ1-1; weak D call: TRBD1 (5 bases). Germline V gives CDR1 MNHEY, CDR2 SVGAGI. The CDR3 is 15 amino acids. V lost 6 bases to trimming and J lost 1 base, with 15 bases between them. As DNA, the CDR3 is TGTGCCAGCAGCCCCATCAGGGAACGGAACACTGAAGCTTTCTTT. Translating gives CASSPIRERNTEAFF.

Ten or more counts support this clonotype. The CDR3 spells CSAQRGSYEQYF. In nucleotides, the CDR3 is TGCAGCGCCCAGAGGGGCTCCTACGAGCAGTACTTC. The rearrangement links TRBV29-1 to TRBJ2-7; either TRBD1 or TRBD2 may fit D (5 bases each). The V and J ends lost 7 bases and 0 bases respectively, with 10 bases between them. The CDR3 totals 12 residues. Germline CDR1 SQVTM, CDR2 ANQGSEA.

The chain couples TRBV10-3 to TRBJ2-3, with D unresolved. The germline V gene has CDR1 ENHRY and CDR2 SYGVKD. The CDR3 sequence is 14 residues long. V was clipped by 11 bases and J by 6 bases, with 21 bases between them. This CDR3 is CAVHSSQTPDTQYF. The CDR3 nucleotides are TGTGCCGTGCATAGCTCCCAAACTCCGGATACGCAGTATTTT.

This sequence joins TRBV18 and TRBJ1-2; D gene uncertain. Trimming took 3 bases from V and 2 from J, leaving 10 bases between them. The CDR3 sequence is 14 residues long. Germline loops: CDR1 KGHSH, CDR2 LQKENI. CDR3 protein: CASSPGPTNYGYTF. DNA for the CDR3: TGTGCCAGCTCACCCGGGCCTACCAACTATGGCTACACCTTC.

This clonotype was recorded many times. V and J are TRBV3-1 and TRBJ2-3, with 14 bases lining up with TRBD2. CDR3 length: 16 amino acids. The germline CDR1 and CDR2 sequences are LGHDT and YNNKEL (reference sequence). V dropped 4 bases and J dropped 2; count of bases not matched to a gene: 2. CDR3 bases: TGTGCCAGCAGCCCGGGACTAGCGGGGGTCACAGATACGCAGTATTTT. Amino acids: CASSPGLAGVTDTQYF.

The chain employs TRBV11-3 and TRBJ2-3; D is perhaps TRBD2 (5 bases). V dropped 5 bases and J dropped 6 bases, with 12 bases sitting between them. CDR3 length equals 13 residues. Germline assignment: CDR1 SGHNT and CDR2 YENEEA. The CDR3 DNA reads TGTGCCAGCAGCCCGGGGTTTAGGGATACGCAGTATTTT. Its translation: CASSPGFRDTQYF.

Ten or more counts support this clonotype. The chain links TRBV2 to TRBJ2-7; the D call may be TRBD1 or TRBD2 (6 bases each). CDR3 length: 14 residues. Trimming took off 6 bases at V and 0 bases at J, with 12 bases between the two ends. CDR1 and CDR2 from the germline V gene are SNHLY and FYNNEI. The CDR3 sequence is CASRGGTSSYEQYF. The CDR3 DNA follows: TGTGCCAGCAGAGGGGGGACCAGCTCCTACGAGCAGTACTTC.

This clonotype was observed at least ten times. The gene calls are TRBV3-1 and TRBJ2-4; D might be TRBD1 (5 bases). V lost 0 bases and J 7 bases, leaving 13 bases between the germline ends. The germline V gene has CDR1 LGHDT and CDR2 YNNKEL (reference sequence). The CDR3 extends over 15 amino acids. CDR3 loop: CASSQEALRGNIQYF. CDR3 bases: TGTGCCAGCAGCCAAGAGGCACTAAGGGGCAACATTCAGTACTTC.

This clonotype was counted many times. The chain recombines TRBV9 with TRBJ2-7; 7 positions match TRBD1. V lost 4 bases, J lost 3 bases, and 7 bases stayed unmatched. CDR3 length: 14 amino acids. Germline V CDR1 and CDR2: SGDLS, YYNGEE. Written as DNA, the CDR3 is TGTGCCAGCAGCCCCTGGACAGGAAACTACGAGCAGTACTTC. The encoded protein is CASSPWTGNYEQYF.

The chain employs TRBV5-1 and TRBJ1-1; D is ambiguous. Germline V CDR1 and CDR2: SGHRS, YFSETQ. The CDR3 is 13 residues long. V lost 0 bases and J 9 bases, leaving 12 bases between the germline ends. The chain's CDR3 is CASSLEAVQKAFF. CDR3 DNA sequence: TGCGCCAGCAGCTTGGAGGCAGTGCAAAAAGCTTTCTTT.

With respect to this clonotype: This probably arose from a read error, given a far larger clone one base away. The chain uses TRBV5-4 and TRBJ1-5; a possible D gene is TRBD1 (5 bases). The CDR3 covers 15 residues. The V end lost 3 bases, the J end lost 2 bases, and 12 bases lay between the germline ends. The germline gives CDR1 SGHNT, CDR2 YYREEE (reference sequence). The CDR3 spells CASSSRGEGNQPQHF. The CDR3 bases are TGTGCCAGCAGCTCAAGGGGAGAAGGCAATCAGCCCCAGCATTTT. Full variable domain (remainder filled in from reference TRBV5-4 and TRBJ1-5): ETGVTQSPTHLIKTRGQQVTLRCSSQSGHNTVSWYQQALGQGPQFIFQYYREEENGRGNFPPRFSGLQFPNYSSELNVNALELDDSALYLCASSSRGEGNQPQHFGDGTRLSIL.